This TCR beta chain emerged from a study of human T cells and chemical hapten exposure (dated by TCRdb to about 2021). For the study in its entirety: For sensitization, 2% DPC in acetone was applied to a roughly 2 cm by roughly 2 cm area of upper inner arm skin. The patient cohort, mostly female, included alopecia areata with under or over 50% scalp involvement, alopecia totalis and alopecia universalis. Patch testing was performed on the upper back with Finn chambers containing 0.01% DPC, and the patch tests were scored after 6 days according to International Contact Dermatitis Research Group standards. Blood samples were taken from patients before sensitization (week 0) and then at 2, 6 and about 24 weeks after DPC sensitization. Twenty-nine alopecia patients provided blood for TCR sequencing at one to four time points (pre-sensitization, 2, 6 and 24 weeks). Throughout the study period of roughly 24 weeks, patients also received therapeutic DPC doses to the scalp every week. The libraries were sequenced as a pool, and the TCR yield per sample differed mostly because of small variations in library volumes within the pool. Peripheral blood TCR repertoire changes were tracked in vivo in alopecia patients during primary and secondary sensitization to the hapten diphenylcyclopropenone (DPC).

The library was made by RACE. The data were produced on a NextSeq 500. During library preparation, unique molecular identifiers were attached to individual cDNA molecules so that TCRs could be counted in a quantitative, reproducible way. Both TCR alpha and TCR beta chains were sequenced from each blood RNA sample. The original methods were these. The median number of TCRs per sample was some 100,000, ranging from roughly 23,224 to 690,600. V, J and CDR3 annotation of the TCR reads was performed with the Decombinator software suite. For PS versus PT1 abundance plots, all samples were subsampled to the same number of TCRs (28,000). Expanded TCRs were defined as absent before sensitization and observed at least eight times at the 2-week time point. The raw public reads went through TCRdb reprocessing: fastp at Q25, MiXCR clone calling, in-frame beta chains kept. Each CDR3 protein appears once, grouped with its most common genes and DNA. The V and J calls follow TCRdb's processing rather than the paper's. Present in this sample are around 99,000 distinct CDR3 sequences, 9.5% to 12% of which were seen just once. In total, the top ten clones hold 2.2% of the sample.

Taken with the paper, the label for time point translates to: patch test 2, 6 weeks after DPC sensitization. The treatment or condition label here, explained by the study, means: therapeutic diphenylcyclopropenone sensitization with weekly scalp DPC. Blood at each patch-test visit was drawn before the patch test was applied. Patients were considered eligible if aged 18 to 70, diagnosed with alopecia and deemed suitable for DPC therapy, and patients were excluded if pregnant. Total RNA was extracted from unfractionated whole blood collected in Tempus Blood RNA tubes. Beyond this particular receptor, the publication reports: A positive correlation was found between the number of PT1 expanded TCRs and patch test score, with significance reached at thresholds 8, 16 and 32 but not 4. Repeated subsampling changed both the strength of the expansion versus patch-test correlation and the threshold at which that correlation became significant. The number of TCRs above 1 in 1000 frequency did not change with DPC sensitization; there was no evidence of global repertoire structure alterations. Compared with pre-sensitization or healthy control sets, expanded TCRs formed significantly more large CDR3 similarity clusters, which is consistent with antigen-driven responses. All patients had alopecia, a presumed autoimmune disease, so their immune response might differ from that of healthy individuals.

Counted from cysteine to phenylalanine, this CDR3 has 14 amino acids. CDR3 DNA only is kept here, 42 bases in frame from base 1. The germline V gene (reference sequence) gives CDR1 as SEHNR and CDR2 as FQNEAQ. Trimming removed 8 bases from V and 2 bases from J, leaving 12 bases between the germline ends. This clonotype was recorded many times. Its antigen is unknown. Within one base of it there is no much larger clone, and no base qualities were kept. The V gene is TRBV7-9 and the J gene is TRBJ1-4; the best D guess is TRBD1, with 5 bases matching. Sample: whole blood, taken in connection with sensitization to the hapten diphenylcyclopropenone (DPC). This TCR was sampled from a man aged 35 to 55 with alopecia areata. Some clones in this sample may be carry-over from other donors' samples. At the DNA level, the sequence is TGTGCCAGCCAGGGTCCCGGGACTAATGAAAAACTGTTTTTT. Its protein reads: CASQGPGTNEKLFF.